Shown below are 32 T cell receptor beta chains from a single sample sequenced in a study of blood T cell repertoires in COVID-19. TCRdb keeps only in-frame clones here, not all; method: immunoSEQ multiplex PCR. Counted here are some 20,000 clones, about 85% occurring once; the ten biggest clones make up roughly 9.7%. The sequencing input was peripheral blood. Receptors originate from a human donor in a cohort sampled during active COVID-19.

J is TRBJ1-5 and V is TRBV9, with a weak D call TRBD1 (5 bases). The CDR3 covers 14 residues. V shed 3 bases and J shed 0 bases, with 7 bases lying between them. The germline V gene has CDR1 SGDLS and CDR2 YYNGEE. The CDR3: CASSATDSNQPQHF. Here the CDR3 DNA reads TGTGCCAGCAGCGCGACAGATAGCAATCAGCCCCAGCATTTT.

V gene TRBV6-5 combines with J gene TRBJ1-5; unclear D gene. This CDR3 comprises 12 residues. Per the germline V gene, CDR1 is MNHEY and CDR2 is SVGAGI. Trimming left V 5 bases short and J 5 bases short, with 7 bases between. This chain's CDR3 is CASSPPYQPQHF. CDR3 nucleotide sequence: TGTGCCAGCAGTCCTCCGTATCAGCCCCAGCATTTT.

This clone rates as medium-sized. The chain couples TRBV6-7 to TRBJ1-5, with 10 nucleotides matching TRBD1. TRBV6-7 falls under the ORF class, with uncertain function. The CDR3 is 18 residues long. Trimming cost V 6 bases and J 2 bases; bases outside gene matches: 13. CDR3 sequence: CASRKGQGVRVCNQPQHF. The CDR3 DNA is TGTGCCAGCAGGAAAGGACAGGGGGTCAGGGTATGCAATCAGCCCCAGCATTTT.

The genes are TRBV19 and TRBJ2-1, with D possibly being TRBD2 (5 bases). Germline lookup yields CDR1 LNHDA and CDR2 SQIVND (reference sequence). V lost 4 bases and J 3 bases, leaving 19 bases between the germline ends. The CDR3 consists of 17 residues. The CDR3 DNA follows: TGTGCCAGTAGTAGAGCGGCGGCCCTACGGGGCTACAATGAGCAGTTCTTC. Its protein is CASSRAAALRGYNEQFF.

J is TRBJ1-5 and V is TRBV21-1. TRBV21-1 is annotated as a pseudogene. The CDR3 covers 14 residues. CDR3 sequence reads: CASSNYDSNQPQHF. In nucleotides, the CDR3 is TGTGCCAGCAGCAACTACGATAGCAATCAGCCCCAGCATTTT.

The V and J genes are TRBV4-2 and TRBJ2-5; 7 nucleotides align to TRBD2. With 0 bases clipped from V and 5 bases from J, the junction kept 6 bases outside the gene matches. CDR3 size: 15 residues. CDR1 and CDR2 from the germline V gene are LGHNA and YNFKEQ. CDR3: CASSQELGGSETQYF. CDR3 in DNA: TGTGCCAGCAGCCAAGAGCTGGGGGGGTCGGAGACCCAGTACTTC.

This sequence joins TRBV5-5 and TRBJ2-2; TRBD2 matches 8 bases. CDR1 and CDR2 from the germline V gene are SGHKS and YYEKEE (reference sequence). With 4 bases clipped from V and 2 bases from J, the junction kept 10 bases outside the gene matches. CDR3 length: 17 residues. In DNA form, the CDR3 reads TGTGCCAGCAGCCTAGGACTAGCCGAAGCCAACACCGGGGAGCTGTTTTTT. This codes for CASSLGLAEANTGELFF.

The rearrangement joins TRBV7-9 to TRBJ1-1; D may be TRBD1 (6 bases). The CDR3 length is 13 residues. CDR1 and CDR2 (germline): SEHNR, FQNEAQ (reference sequence). Trimming took 5 bases from V and 5 from J, leaving 12 bases between them. The CDR3 here is CASSDTTGTEAFF. CDR3 in DNA: TGTGCCAGCAGCGATACCACAGGGACTGAAGCTTTCTTT.

The chain is built from TRBV14 and TRBJ2-2; TRBD2 matches at 13 bases. There are 17 residues in the CDR3. From germline, CDR1 is SGHDN and CDR2 FVKESK. V dropped 4 bases and J dropped 2; count of bases not matched to a gene: 4. The CDR3 nucleotides are TGTGCCAGCAGCCGGGGACTAGCGGGACTAAACACCGGGGAGCTGTTTTTT. Translated: CASSRGLAGLNTGELFF.

The V gene is TRBV6-1, the J gene TRBJ2-1; 12 bases are shared with TRBD2. The CDR3 sequence is 17 residues long. Germline V gene data show CDR1 as MNHNS and CDR2 as SASEGT. The V gene end was trimmed by 4 bases and the J gene end by 6 bases; junction bases not matched to a gene: 10. The CDR3 loop is CASSATSGSSRRNEQFF. The CDR3, as DNA: TGTGCCAGCAGTGCGACTAGCGGGAGTTCTAGGCGCAATGAGCAGTTCTTC.

The chain employs TRBV28 and TRBJ2-5; the match to TRBD1 covers 8 bases. The CDR3 is 19 amino acids. Unmatched junction bases numbered 18, after V lost 5 bases and J lost 1 base. Per germline, CDR1 MDHEN and CDR2 SYDVKM. CDR3 in amino acids: CASSALGDRTSTIQETQYF. The CDR3 DNA sequence: TGTGCCAGCAGTGCCCTAGGGGACAGGACCAGCACCATCCAAGAGACCCAGTACTTC.

The J gene is TRBJ1-1, the V gene TRBV18; TRBD1 might be the D (5 bases). CDR1 is KGHSH and CDR2 is LQKENI in the germline V gene. The CDR3 covers 17 residues. V was shortened by 3 bases and J by 2 bases, with 19 bases between the two germline ends. Here the CDR3 reads CASSPTSGYPRNTEAFF. CDR3 nucleotides: TGTGCCAGCTCACCGACCTCAGGGTACCCTCGTAACACTGAAGCTTTCTTT.

This clone was seen once. The chain joins TRBV15 to TRBJ2-7, with 7 bases that match TRBD1. The CDR3 loop spans 13 amino acids. Germline values: CDR1 LNHNV, CDR2 YYDKDF (reference sequence). V gave up 5 bases and J gave up 1 base; unmatched junction bases: 2. The CDR3 region is CATSWGQSYEQYF. CDR3 nucleotides: TGTGCCACCAGCTGGGGACAGTCCTACGAGCAGTACTTC.

The V gene is TRBV19, the J gene TRBJ2-7, with D maybe TRBD1 (6 bases). The CDR3 has 12 residues. Looked up from germline, CDR1 is LNHDA and CDR2 is SQIVND (reference sequence). The ends were cut back, 5 bases at V and 2 bases at J, with 7 bases in the middle. The CDR3 reads CASSEGAYEQYF. Written as DNA, the CDR3 is TGTGCCAGTAGTGAGGGGGCCTACGAGCAGTACTTC.

The chain links TRBV29-1 to TRBJ2-1; 13 positions agree with TRBD2. CDR3 length: 14 residues. CDR1 is SQVTM and CDR2 is ANQGSEA in the germline V gene. Germline trimming cut 8 bases from V and 8 bases from J; bases unmatched to any gene: 9. The CDR3 protein is CSHGTSGIGHEQFF. The CDR3 nucleotides are TGCAGCCACGGGACTAGCGGGATTGGGCATGAGCAGTTCTTC.

The CDR3 spells CASSPQGTSNQPQHF. CDR3 coding DNA: TGTGCCAGCAGCCCACAGGGAACTAGCAATCAGCCCCAGCATTTT. The rearrangement links TRBV9 to TRBJ1-5; tentatively, D is TRBD1 (6 bases). V was shortened by 4 bases and J by 0 bases, with 11 bases between the two germline ends. This CDR3 comprises 15 residues. Germline V gives CDR1 SGDLS, CDR2 YYNGEE. The full variable domain, its missing parts supplied by reference TRBV9 and TRBJ1-5, is DSGVTQTPKHLITATGQRVTLRCSPRSGDLSVYWYQQSLDQGLQFLIQYYNGEERAKGNILERFSAQQFPDLHSELNLSSLELGDSALYFCASSPQGTSNQPQHFGDGTRLSIL.

The chain uses TRBV6-5 and TRBJ2-3, with TRBD2 matching 12 bases. The V and J ends lost 11 bases and 1 base, in that order; junction bases with no gene match: 4. Looked up from germline, CDR1 is MNHEY and CDR2 is SVGAGI. The CDR3 has 14 amino acids. CDR3 residues: CAARLAGGTDTQYF. In DNA form, the CDR3 reads TGTGCCGCCCGACTAGCGGGAGGCACAGATACGCAGTATTTT.

V is TRBV5-1 and J is TRBJ2-7, with TRBD2 matching 8 bases. J lost 0 bases, V lost 5 bases, and 7 bases had no gene match. The V gene's germline CDR1 is SGHRS and CDR2 YFSETQ. The CDR3 is made up of 15 amino acids. The CDR3, as DNA: TGCGCCAGCAGACTCGGGGGGGAGAACTCCTACGAGCAGTACTTC. It translates to CASRLGGENSYEQYF.

The J gene is TRBJ2-6, the V gene TRBV4-2, with unresolved D. CDR3 length equals 16 residues. Trimming left V 0 bases short and J 0 bases short, with 6 bases between. Germline V gene data show CDR1 as LGHNA and CDR2 as YNFKEQ. As DNA, the CDR3 is TGTGCCAGCAGCCAAGATAGGAGCTCTGGGGCCAACGTCCTGACTTTC. It yields the protein CASSQDRSSGANVLTF.

This clone was recorded only once. This chain uses TRBV24-1 with TRBJ2-3; no clear D gene. The germline CDR1 and CDR2 sequences are KGHDR and SFDVKD. The CDR3 length is 14 residues. V lost 0 bases to trimming and J lost 2 bases, with 5 bases between them. CDR3 nucleotide sequence: TGTGCCACCAGTGATTTGCTACTCACAGATACGCAGTATTTT. Translated: CATSDLLLTDTQYF.

The genes are TRBV6-6 and TRBJ1-1, with D tentatively TRBD1 (5 bases). This CDR3 is 13 amino acids long. The V and J ends lost 6 bases and 11 bases respectively, with 19 bases between them. The germline V gene has CDR1 MNHNY and CDR2 SVGAGI (reference sequence). CDR3 bases: TGTGCCAGCAGAGGTAGGGGTCTTAATGGGGCTTTCTTT. Protein sequence: CASRGRGLNGAFF.

The chain recombines TRBV7-9 with TRBJ2-7; D is possibly TRBD1 (6 bases). V shed 4 bases and J shed 4 bases, with 14 bases lying between them. The germline V gene has CDR1 SEHNR and CDR2 FQNEAQ (reference sequence). The length of the CDR3 is 14 residues. Written as DNA, the CDR3 is TGTGCCAGCAGCTACCGTGGGGGCGGGTACGAGCAGTACTTC. Translating it yields CASSYRGGGYEQYF.

The chain combines TRBV7-9 with TRBJ2-3, with a tentative D call TRBD2 (6 bases). CDR1 and CDR2 (germline): SEHNR, FQNEAQ (reference sequence). This CDR3 region has 16 residues. The ends were cut back, 3 bases at V and 0 bases at J, with 13 bases in the middle. CDR3 sequence reads: CASSFLARTSTDTQYF. For the CDR3, the DNA is TGTGCCAGCAGCTTCCTAGCGCGAACTAGCACAGATACGCAGTATTTT.

The V gene is TRBV9, the J gene TRBJ2-2; D perhaps matches TRBD1 (5 bases). The V gene's germline CDR1 is SGDLS and CDR2 YYNGEE. V gave up 4 bases and J gave up 3 bases, with 10 bases separating them. This CDR3 has 14 amino acids. The CDR3: CASSPREDTGELFF. The CDR3 DNA is TGTGCCAGCAGCCCCAGGGAAGACACCGGGGAGCTGTTTTTT.

The chain joins TRBV5-1 to TRBJ2-2; possible D gene TRBD2, 5 bases. The germline V gene has CDR1 SGHRS and CDR2 YFSETQ. Trimming shortened V by 4 bases and J by 0 bases, and 10 bases separated the two germline ends. The length of the CDR3 is 15 residues. The DNA for the CDR3 is TGCGCCAGCAGCACCCAGCGGTCGAACACCGGGGAGCTGTTTTTT. Translated: CASSTQRSNTGELFF.

The rearrangement joins TRBV19 to TRBJ1-1; no definite D call. Germline CDR1 LNHDA, CDR2 SQIVND (reference sequence). Trimming pared 3 bases from V and 3 bases from J, leaving 14 bases between. There are 15 residues in the CDR3. CDR3 nucleotide sequence: TGTGCCAGTAGTATCCCCTGGCGGGGAGACACTGAAGCTTTCTTT. Translation gives CASSIPWRGDTEAFF.

The V gene is TRBV11-1, the J gene TRBJ2-3; TRBD2 aligns across 11 bases. V dropped 6 bases and J dropped 4; count of bases not matched to a gene: 9. Germline V CDR1 and CDR2: SGHAT, FQDESV (reference sequence). The CDR3 runs 16 residues. The CDR3 reads CASSLALAGGPDTQYF. CDR3 bases: TGTGCCAGCAGTTTGGCCCTAGCGGGAGGACCAGATACGCAGTATTTT.

The chain joins TRBV28 to TRBJ2-7, with D uncertain. Trimming left V 10 bases short and J 0 bases short, with 13 bases between. Germline assignment: CDR1 MDHEN and CDR2 SYDVKM. This CDR3 contains 13 residues. As DNA, the CDR3 is TGTGCCAACTTGACAACCCCCTCCTACGAGCAGTACTTC. Amino acid sequence: CANLTTPSYEQYF.

This sequence joins TRBV5-1 and TRBJ2-7; 7 bases are a match to TRBD1. V dropped 0 bases and J dropped 2; count of bases not matched to a gene: 8. This CDR3 contains 16 residues. The germline gives CDR1 SGHRS, CDR2 YFSETQ. The CDR3 DNA is TGCGCCAGCAGCTTGGAGACCGGGACAGCCACCTACGAGCAGTACTTC. Encoded protein: CASSLETGTATYEQYF.

The chain joins TRBV5-1 to TRBJ2-3, with 7 bases matching TRBD2. This CDR3 comprises 16 residues. Trimming cost V 2 bases and J 0 bases; bases outside gene matches: 6. The V gene's germline CDR1 is SGHRS and CDR2 YFSETQ. The CDR3 DNA reads as TGCGCCAGCAGCTTCTCCGGGAGGCTGAGCACAGATACGCAGTATTTT. This gives the protein CASSFSGRLSTDTQYF. The complete variable domain, with remaining parts taken from reference TRBV5-1 and TRBJ2-3, reads KAGVTQTPRYLIKTRGQQVTLSCSPISGHRSVSWYQQTPGQGLQFLFEYFSETQRNKGNFPGRFSGRQFSNSRSEMNVSTLELGDSALYLCASSFSGRLSTDTQYFGPGTRLTVL.

The V and J genes are TRBV9 and TRBJ2-7, with D maybe TRBD2 (6 bases). The CDR3 is 14 amino acids. CDR1 is SGDLS, CDR2 YYNGEE, per germline. V gave up 4 bases and J gave up 3 bases, with 14 bases separating them. The CDR3 DNA is TGTGCCAGCAGCCCCAGTATTAGCGGCTACGAGCAGTACTTC. It translates to CASSPSISGYEQYF. Filled out from reference TRBV9 and TRBJ2-7, the complete variable domain reads DSGVTQTPKHLITATGQRVTLRCSPRSGDLSVYWYQQSLDQGLQFLIQYYNGEERAKGNILERFSAQQFPDLHSELNLSSLELGDSALYFCASSPSISGYEQYFGPGTRLTVT.

The V gene is TRBV7-9, the J gene TRBJ1-1; D not resolved. Germline values: CDR1 SEHNR, CDR2 FQNEAQ (reference sequence). The CDR3 contains 14 residues. The V gene lost 3 bases and the J gene lost 0 bases, with 8 bases spanning the gap. CDR3 in amino acids: CASSFVAMNTEAFF. For the CDR3, the DNA is TGTGCCAGCAGCTTTGTCGCTATGAACACTGAAGCTTTCTTT.